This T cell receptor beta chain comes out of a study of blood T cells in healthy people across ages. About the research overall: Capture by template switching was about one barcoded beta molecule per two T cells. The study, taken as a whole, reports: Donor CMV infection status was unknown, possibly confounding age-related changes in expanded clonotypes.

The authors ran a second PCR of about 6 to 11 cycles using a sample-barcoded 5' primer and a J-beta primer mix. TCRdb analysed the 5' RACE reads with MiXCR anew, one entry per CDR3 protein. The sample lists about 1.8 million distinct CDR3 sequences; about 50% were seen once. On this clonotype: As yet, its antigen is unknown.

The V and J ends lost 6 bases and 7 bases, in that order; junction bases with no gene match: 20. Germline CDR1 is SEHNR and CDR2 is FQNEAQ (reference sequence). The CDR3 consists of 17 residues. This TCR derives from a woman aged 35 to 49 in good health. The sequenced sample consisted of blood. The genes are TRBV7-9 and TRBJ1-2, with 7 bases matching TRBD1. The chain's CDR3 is CASRTTGERGRDGGYTF. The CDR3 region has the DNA TGTGCCAGCAGGACTACTGGTGAGAGGGGGCGAGATGGTGGCTACACCTTC.